This passage covers 28 T cell receptor beta chains from one sample sequenced in a study of healthy donors' naive CD4 and CD8 T cells. TCR libraries were built from about 500 ng of total RNA by linear amplification. TCRdb analysed the reads with MiXCR anew, one entry per CDR3 protein. The table shows roughly 200,000 distinct CDR3 sequences, with under 85% occurring only once. Sequenced input: naive CD4+ and CD8+ T cells sorted from blood, pooled from several donors. These TCRs come from a pool of human donors in good health; the sample pools cells from several healthy donors.

The chain carries TRBV19 and TRBJ2-7, with D tentatively TRBD1 (5 bases). The CDR3 is 14 amino acids. V was clipped by 5 bases and J by 0 bases, with 11 bases between them. The germline V gene encodes CDR1 LNHDA and CDR2 SQIVND (reference sequence). The CDR3 nucleotides read TGTGCCAGTAGTTTTGGACAAAGCTCCTACGAGCAGTACTTC. The encoded protein is CASSFGQSSYEQYF.

This clonotype was detected a few times. The rearrangement uses TRBV27 and TRBJ2-3, with TRBD1 matching over 8 bases. The CDR3 has 15 residues. Germline CDR1 reads MNHEY; CDR2 reads SMNVEV (reference sequence). The V gene end was trimmed by 5 bases and the J gene end by 4 bases; junction bases not matched to a gene: 8. The CDR3: CASSKRTGSADTQYF. The CDR3 DNA reads as TGTGCCAGCAGTAAGAGGACAGGGTCGGCAGATACGCAGTATTTT.

DNA of the CDR3: TGTGCCAGCAGTTCCGGGACACCCACAGATACGCAGTATTTT. The encoded protein is CASSSGTPTDTQYF. The chain joins TRBV6-5 to TRBJ2-3, with D possibly being TRBD1 (6 bases). This CDR3 has 14 residues. Per germline, CDR1 MNHEY and CDR2 SVGAGI. The V end lost 4 bases, the J end lost 2 bases, and 10 bases lay between the germline ends.

In its sample, this clonotype was seen a few times. The chain is built from TRBV6-2 or TRBV6-3 and TRBJ2-7; 8 nucleotides line up with TRBD2. Germline CDR1 reads MNHEY; CDR2 reads SVGEGT. CDR3 length equals 17 residues. J gave up 3 bases and V 5 bases, and 15 bases lay outside the gene matches. This CDR3 reads CASSQVAGPVVLYEQYF. CDR3 bases: TGTGCCAGCAGTCAAGTAGCGGGACCCGTCGTGCTCTACGAGCAGTACTTC.

V and J are TRBV6-1 and TRBJ1-5; TRBD1 agrees at 7 bases. The germline CDR1 and CDR2 sequences are MNHNS and SASEGT. The CDR3 loop spans 14 amino acids. The V segment lost 4 bases and the J segment 7 bases; nucleotides outside the gene matches: 7. CDR3 protein: CASSGQGLTQPQHF. The CDR3 nucleotides read TGTGCCAGCAGTGGACAGGGATTGACGCAGCCCCAGCATTTT.

V gene TRBV19 combines with J gene TRBJ2-7, with D possibly matching TRBD2 (5 bases). CDR1 is LNHDA and CDR2 is SQIVND in the germline V gene (reference sequence). There are 16 residues in the CDR3. V was cut by 6 bases and J by 0 bases, with 18 bases left in between. The CDR3 DNA sequence: TGTGCCAGTAGCTTCCTCGTGGCGGGTAGCTCCTACGAGCAGTACTTC. Translating it yields CASSFLVAGSSYEQYF.

This clonotype was picked up one time. This chain uses TRBV29-1 with TRBJ2-5, with D tentatively TRBD2 (6 bases). CDR3 length: 12 residues. Per germline, CDR1 SQVTM and CDR2 ANQGSEA. Trimming removed 6 bases at V and 1 base at J, with 9 bases between. The CDR3: CSVRDSQETQYF. CDR3 sequence (DNA): TGCAGCGTCCGGGACTCCCAAGAGACCCAGTACTTC. The full variable domain, rest sourced from reference TRBV29-1 and TRBJ2-5, is SAVISQKPSRDICQRGTSLTIQCQVDSQVTMMFWYRQQPGQSLTLIATANQGSEATYESGFVIDKFPISRPNLTFSTLTVSNMSPEDSSIYLCSVRDSQETQYFGPGTRLLVL.

The chain uses TRBV7-9 and TRBJ2-7, with unresolved D. The CDR3 is 13 residues long. Between the trimmed V and J ends, which lost 5 bases and 5 bases, there was a span of 13 bases. CDR1 and CDR2 from the germline V gene are SEHNR and FQNEAQ (reference sequence). The CDR3 protein is CASSLIKPDEQYF. For the CDR3, the DNA is TGTGCCAGCAGCCTTATAAAGCCAGACGAGCAGTACTTC. The variable domain in full, with the rest retrieved from reference TRBV7-9 and TRBJ2-7, is DTGVSQNPRHKITKRGQNVTFRCDPISEHNRLYWYRQTLGQGPEFLTYFQNEAQLEKSRLLSDRFSAERPKGSFSTLEIQRTEQGDSAMYLCASSLIKPDEQYFGPGTRLTVT.

The chain uses TRBV29-1 and TRBJ2-7; TRBD2 matches 8 bases. The J call may be in error: the DNA end matches TRBJ2-1 better. CDR1 and CDR2 (germline): SQVTM, ANQGSEA. CDR3 size: 14 residues. CDR3 sequence reads: CSVGREVAYNEQFF. The CDR3 region has the DNA TGCAGCGTTGGGCGGGAGGTTGCCTACAATGAGCAGTTCTTC.

This chain connects TRBV19 to TRBJ1-1, with a weak D call TRBD1 (6 bases). Per the germline V gene, CDR1 is LNHDA and CDR2 is SQIVND (reference sequence). The CDR3 has 14 residues. V shed 6 bases and J shed 3 bases, with 14 bases lying between them. CDR3 nucleotides: TGTGCCAGTAGCCAGCAGGGGTTGTACACTGAAGCTTTCTTT. Translating it yields CASSQQGLYTEAFF.

This clonotype has just a few counts. CDR3 DNA sequence: TGTGCCAGCAGGAATGCCTACGAGCAGTACTTC. Its protein is CASRNAYEQYF. This chain uses TRBV6-5 with TRBJ2-7; D unresolved. The CDR3 loop spans 11 amino acids. V lost 6 bases to trimming and J lost 2 bases, with 5 bases between them. CDR1 and CDR2 (germline): MNHEY, SVGAGI.

V and J are TRBV6-5 and TRBJ1-3, with D hard to call. This CDR3 contains 14 residues. Trimming took 6 bases from V and 0 from J, leaving 9 bases between them. Germline V CDR1 and CDR2: MNHEY, SVGAGI. The CDR3 DNA sequence: TGTGCCAGCAGCGACCGGAGCTCTGGAAACACCATATATTTT. Translation gives CASSDRSSGNTIYF.

The chain links TRBV27 to TRBJ2-1, with 12 bases identical to TRBD2. The CDR3 covers 19 residues. Germline V CDR1 and CDR2: MNHEY, SMNVEV (reference sequence). V lost 5 bases to trimming and J lost 4 bases; unmatched junction nucleotides: 15. DNA for the CDR3: TGTGCCAGCAGTCCACACAAACCGGGACTAGCGGGCGTATACAATGAGCAGTTCTTC. The encoded protein is CASSPHKPGLAGVYNEQFF.

This clonotype was picked up a small number of times. The gene calls are TRBV15 and TRBJ1-5; D remains ambiguous. V lost 0 bases and J 7 bases, leaving 13 bases between the germline ends. Germline V lookup: CDR1 LNHNV, CDR2 YYDKDF (reference sequence). The CDR3 is made up of 15 amino acids. The CDR3 DNA reads TGTGCCACCAGCAGAGATCCTGTGGAGGGACAGCCCCAGCATTTT. Its translation is CATSRDPVEGQPQHF. Full variable domain (outside the CDR3, taken from reference TRBV15 and TRBJ1-5): DAMVIQNPRYQVTQFGKPVTLSCSQTLNHNVMYWYQQKSSQAPKLLFHYYDKDFNNEADTPDNFQSRRPNTSFCFLDIRSPGLGDTAMYLCATSRDPVEGQPQHFGDGTRLSIL.

This clonotype was found a few times. The rearrangement joins TRBV29-1 to TRBJ2-7; D is perhaps TRBD1 or TRBD2 (5 bases each). Germline V gene lookup returns CDR1 SQVTM and CDR2 ANQGSEA. There are 14 residues in the CDR3. Trimming took 4 bases from V and 2 from J, leaving 15 bases between them. CDR3 bases: TGCAGCGTTGGAGGGCGGACAAGCACCTACGAGCAGTACTTC. Translating it yields CSVGGRTSTYEQYF.

The rearrangement joins TRBV27 to TRBJ1-2; 7 nucleotides line up with TRBD1. With V trimmed by 5 bases and J by 4 bases, 13 bases remained unmatched. CDR1 MNHEY and CDR2 SMNVEV come from the germline V gene (reference sequence). The CDR3 has 16 amino acids. The CDR3 sequence: CASSDNRDRPSYGYTF. As DNA, the CDR3 is TGTGCCAGCAGTGACAACCGGGACAGACCATCCTATGGCTACACCTTC.

CDR3 nucleotides: TGTGCCAGCAGTCCAACAGGGGGTGTCTACGAGCAGTACTTC. Its protein is CASSPTGGVYEQYF. The chain links TRBV27 to TRBJ2-7, with 8 bases matching TRBD1. The CDR3 has 14 residues. The ends lost 5 bases at V and 3 bases at J; junction bases unmatched: 6. Germline V CDR1 and CDR2: MNHEY, SMNVEV (reference sequence).

The chain links TRBV20-1 to TRBJ1-1, with D possibly TRBD1 on 5 matching bases. Germline V CDR1 and CDR2: DFQATT, SNEGSKA (reference sequence). The CDR3 contains 14 residues. V shed 6 bases and J shed 8 bases, with 22 bases lying between them. The CDR3 protein is CSAKAGTPLQEAFF. CDR3 bases: TGCAGTGCAAAGGCCGGGACGCCGCTTCAAGAAGCTTTCTTT.

This chain links TRBV29-1 with TRBJ2-1; a weak D match, TRBD1 (5 bases). The CDR3 is made up of 15 amino acids. Looked up from germline, CDR1 is SQVTM and CDR2 is ANQGSEA. V was clipped by 4 bases and J by 2 bases, with 15 bases between them. CDR3 loop: CSVVLLDRTYNEQFF. CDR3 sequence (DNA): TGCAGCGTTGTCCTCTTAGACAGAACCTACAATGAGCAGTTCTTC.

V is TRBV4-3 and J is TRBJ2-1; TRBD1 matches 9 bases. Germline assignment: CDR1 LGHNA and CDR2 YSLEER. The J segment lost 7 bases and the V segment lost 0 bases, leaving 7 bases of the junction unmatched. The CDR3 is 16 residues long. In nucleotides, the CDR3 is TGCGCCAGCAGCCAAGATCAAGGACAGGGGAGGAATGAGCAGTTCTTC. Translating it yields CASSQDQGQGRNEQFF.

The CDR3 DNA is TGTGCCAGCAGGATTCCACGTGTCGGGGGGCCGGATACAGATACGCAGTATTTT. This translates into CASRIPRVGGPDTDTQYF. The chain joins TRBV11-1 to TRBJ2-3; tentative D call: TRBD2 (7 bases). V lost 6 bases and J 3 bases, leaving 25 bases between the germline ends. There are 18 residues in the CDR3. Germline V gene lookup returns CDR1 SGHAT and CDR2 FQDESV (reference sequence). The complete variable domain, with remaining parts taken from reference TRBV11-1 and TRBJ2-3, reads EAEVAQSPRYKITEKSQAVAFWCDPISGHATLYWYRQILGQGPELLVQFQDESVVDDSQLPKDRFSAERLKGVDSTLKIQPAELGDSAMYLCASRIPRVGGPDTDTQYFGPGTRLTVL.

This clonotype showed up just a few times. This chain joins TRBV2 and TRBJ1-6; 7 bases are a match to TRBD1. In germline, CDR1 is SNHLY, CDR2 FYNNEI. The CDR3 contains 14 residues. The V gene end was trimmed by 5 bases and the J gene end by 8 bases; junction bases not matched to a gene: 6. DNA for the CDR3: TGTGCCAGCAGTCCGACAGGGCAGGATTCACCCCTCCACTTT. Protein sequence: CASSPTGQDSPLHF. The full variable domain, with the rest looked up from reference TRBV2 and TRBJ1-6, is EPEVTQTPSHQVTQMGQEVILRCVPISNHLYFYWYRQILGQKVEFLVSFYNNEISEKSEIFDDQFSVERPDGSNFTLKIRSTKLEDSAMYFCASSPTGQDSPLHFGNGTRLTVT.

Concerning this clonotype itself: One end of the junction fails to match germline, which may point to a read error. J is TRBJ2-7 and V is TRBV5-4; 14 bases line up with TRBD2. CDR1 and CDR2 (germline): SGHNT, YYREEE (reference sequence). The CDR3 totals 18 residues. The CDR3: CASTLSGLAGGSSYEQYF. Written as DNA, the CDR3 is TGTGCCAGCACCTTGAGCGGACTAGCGGGGGGCAGCTCCTACGAGCAGTACTTC.

This chain joins TRBV6-5 and TRBJ2-2, with D possibly TRBD2 on 5 matching bases. This CDR3 spans 17 amino acids. Trimming shortened V by 3 bases and J by 0 bases, and 14 bases separated the two germline ends. Germline V gives CDR1 MNHEY, CDR2 SVGAGI. The CDR3 DNA reads as TGTGCCAGCAGTTATTTCACGTCGGGGTCGAACACCGGGGAGCTGTTTTTT. Its protein is CASSYFTSGSNTGELFF.

This chain uses TRBV19 with TRBJ2-7, with unresolved D. CDR1 is LNHDA, CDR2 SQIVND, per germline (reference sequence). Trimming took off 3 bases at V and 4 bases at J, with 10 bases between the two ends. The CDR3 extends over 13 amino acids. CDR3 amino acids: CASSMNSEYEQYF. The CDR3 DNA reads TGTGCCAGTAGTATGAATTCGGAATACGAGCAGTACTTC.

The rearrangement uses TRBV12-3 or TRBV12-4 and TRBJ2-7; TRBD1 aligns across 8 bases. CDR3 length equals 11 residues. The V gene end was trimmed by 5 bases and the J gene end by 10 bases; junction bases not matched to a gene: 4. The CDR3 loop is CASSMTGDQYF. Here the CDR3 DNA reads TGTGCCAGCAGTATGACAGGGGATCAGTACTTC.

The genes are TRBV19 and TRBJ2-1, with 12 positions matching TRBD2. V gave up 3 bases and J gave up 4 bases; unmatched junction bases: 7. Germline loops: CDR1 LNHDA, CDR2 SQIVND (reference sequence). This CDR3 region has 17 residues. CDR3 sequence: CASSIGLGLAGYNEQFF. The CDR3 DNA sequence: TGTGCCAGTAGTATTGGATTAGGACTAGCGGGATACAATGAGCAGTTCTTC.

The chain employs TRBV6-5 and TRBJ1-4; 7 nucleotides line up with TRBD1. V shed 6 bases and J 7 bases; nucleotides not matched to a gene: 11. The CDR3 sequence is 15 residues long. The germline gives CDR1 MNHEY, CDR2 SVGAGI. CDR3 nucleotide sequence: TGTGCCAGCAGCCCTTGGGACAGTGGAGGTGAAAAACTGTTTTTT. Encoded protein: CASSPWDSGGEKLFF.